Each of the 10 T cell receptor beta chains below was sequenced from the same sample in a study of T-cell reconstitution after alpha-beta-depleted transplantation in children. Unique molecular identifiers were used in preparing the TCRbeta library. TCRdb analysed the PCR reads with MiXCR anew, one entry per CDR3 protein. Found here are hundreds of thousands of distinct CDR3 sequences, around a sixth of them singletons; the top ten hold 0.8% to 1.1%. This specimen was PBMCs from the stem cell graft donor, taken from the stem cell graft. Receptor source: a human donor who donated a stem cell graft to a child with acute myeloid leukemia.

The chain uses TRBV3-1 and TRBJ2-7, with D perhaps TRBD1 or TRBD2 (5 bases each). The germline V gene encodes CDR1 LGHDT and CDR2 YNNKEL (reference sequence). Trimming cost V 6 bases and J 3 bases, with 18 bases left between them. This CDR3 spans 15 amino acids. CDR3 sequence: CASSDAGTQHYEQYF. The CDR3 DNA follows: TGTGCCAGCAGTGATGCCGGGACCCAACACTACGAGCAGTACTTC.

This clonotype was detected many times. The rearrangement joins TRBV29-1 to TRBJ2-2, with D unresolved. Trimming left V 6 bases short and J 5 bases short, with 7 bases between. The CDR3 is 11 residues long. Germline-derived CDR1 and CDR2 are SQVTM and ANQGSEA. The CDR3 sequence: CSVLGTGELFF. The CDR3 nucleotides read TGCAGCGTGCTGGGAACCGGGGAGCTGTTTTTT.

In its sample, this clonotype was seen a few times. This rearrangement joins TRBV5-1 to TRBJ2-5, with TRBD2 matching 8 bases. This CDR3 is 18 amino acids long. In germline, CDR1 is SGHRS, CDR2 YFSETQ. V lost 2 bases, J lost 3 bases, and 15 bases stayed unmatched. The CDR3 here is CASSFVGTRGSLEETQYF. The DNA for the CDR3 is TGCGCCAGCAGCTTTGTGGGGACTAGGGGATCGTTAGAAGAGACCCAGTACTTC.

This clonotype has only a few counts. The chain combines TRBV20-1 with TRBJ2-7, with 8 positions matching TRBD1. Germline CDR1 DFQATT, CDR2 SNEGSKA (reference sequence). After removal of 0 bases from V and 4 bases from J, the junction contained 2 bases not matched to a gene. This CDR3 spans 13 amino acids. The CDR3 sequence: CSARDRDRYEQYF. DNA of the CDR3: TGCAGTGCTAGAGATCGGGACAGGTACGAGCAGTACTTC.

V usage is TRBV4-3 and J usage is TRBJ2-1; D call uncertain. Germline lookup yields CDR1 LGHNA and CDR2 YSLEER. V lost 3 bases to trimming and J lost 3 bases, with 12 bases between them. The CDR3 contains 15 residues. The chain's CDR3 is CASSQDQEVYNEQFF. The CDR3 DNA reads TGCGCCAGCAGCCAGGACCAAGAAGTCTACAATGAGCAGTTCTTC.

Note on this clonotype: This may stem from a read error, because a much larger clone lies one nucleotide away. The chain joins TRBV5-1 to TRBJ2-5, with D unclear. V was trimmed by 0 bases and J by 2 bases, leaving 11 bases between them. The CDR3 extends over 15 amino acids. Germline assignment: CDR1 SGHRS and CDR2 YFSETQ. This CDR3 reads CASSLGWIRQETQYF. CDR3 DNA: TGCGCCAGCAGCTTGGGGTGGATCCGGCAAGAGACCCAGTACTTC.

This clonotype came up many times. The CDR3 coding sequence is TGTGCCAGCAGCTTACCAGACGGCCCGTTCGAGCAGTACTTC. This codes for CASSLPDGPFEQYF. The chain combines TRBV5-6 with TRBJ2-7, with D unresolved. CDR3 length equals 14 residues. Germline assignment: CDR1 SGHDT and CDR2 YYEEEE. The germline V and J ends were trimmed by 2 bases and 6 bases, with 15 bases remaining between them.

The chain carries TRBV7-9 and TRBJ2-2; D might be TRBD2 (5 bases). Germline V gene data show CDR1 as SEHNR and CDR2 as FQNEAQ (reference sequence). The CDR3 is 13 residues long. The V and J ends lost 5 bases and 6 bases respectively, with 10 bases between them. The CDR3 DNA reads TGTGCCAGCAGCCCGCCCGGGGCCGGGGAGCTGTTTTTT. This encodes CASSPPGAGELFF.

The chain has TRBV4-1 and TRBJ1-3, with a weak D call TRBD1 (6 bases). The CDR3 runs 17 residues. Germline lookup yields CDR1 MGHRA and CDR2 YSYEKL. Trimming removed 5 bases from V and 2 bases from J, with 19 bases in between. CDR3 bases: TGCGCCAGCAGCGCAAGATCGGGAGGGGGGGCTGGAAACACCATATATTTT. This translates into CASSARSGGGAGNTIYF.

The CDR3 DNA is TGTGCCAGCATCAGGGGAGCGGGGGAGACCCAGTACTTC. It codes for CASIRGAGETQYF. The chain carries TRBV6-1 and TRBJ2-5; tentatively, D is TRBD2 (7 bases). Germline-derived CDR1 and CDR2 are MNHNS and SASEGT. The CDR3 has 13 amino acids. The germline V and J ends were trimmed by 7 bases and 5 bases, with 14 bases remaining between them.